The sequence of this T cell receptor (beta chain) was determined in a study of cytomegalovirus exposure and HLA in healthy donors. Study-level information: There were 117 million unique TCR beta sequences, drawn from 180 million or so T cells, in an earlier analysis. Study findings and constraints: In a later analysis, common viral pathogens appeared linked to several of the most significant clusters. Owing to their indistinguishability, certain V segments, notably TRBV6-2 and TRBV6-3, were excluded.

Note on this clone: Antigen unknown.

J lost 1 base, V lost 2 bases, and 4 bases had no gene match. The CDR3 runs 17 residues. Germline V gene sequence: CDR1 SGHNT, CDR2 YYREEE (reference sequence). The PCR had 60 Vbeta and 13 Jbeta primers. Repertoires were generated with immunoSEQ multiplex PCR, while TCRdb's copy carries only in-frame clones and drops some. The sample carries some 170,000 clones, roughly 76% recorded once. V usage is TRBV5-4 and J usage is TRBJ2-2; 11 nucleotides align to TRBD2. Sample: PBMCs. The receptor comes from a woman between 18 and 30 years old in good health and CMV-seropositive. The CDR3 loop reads CASSFTSGGGNTGELFF. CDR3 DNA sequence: TGTGCCAGCAGCTTTACTAGCGGGGGAGGGAACACCGGGGAGCTGTTTTTT.